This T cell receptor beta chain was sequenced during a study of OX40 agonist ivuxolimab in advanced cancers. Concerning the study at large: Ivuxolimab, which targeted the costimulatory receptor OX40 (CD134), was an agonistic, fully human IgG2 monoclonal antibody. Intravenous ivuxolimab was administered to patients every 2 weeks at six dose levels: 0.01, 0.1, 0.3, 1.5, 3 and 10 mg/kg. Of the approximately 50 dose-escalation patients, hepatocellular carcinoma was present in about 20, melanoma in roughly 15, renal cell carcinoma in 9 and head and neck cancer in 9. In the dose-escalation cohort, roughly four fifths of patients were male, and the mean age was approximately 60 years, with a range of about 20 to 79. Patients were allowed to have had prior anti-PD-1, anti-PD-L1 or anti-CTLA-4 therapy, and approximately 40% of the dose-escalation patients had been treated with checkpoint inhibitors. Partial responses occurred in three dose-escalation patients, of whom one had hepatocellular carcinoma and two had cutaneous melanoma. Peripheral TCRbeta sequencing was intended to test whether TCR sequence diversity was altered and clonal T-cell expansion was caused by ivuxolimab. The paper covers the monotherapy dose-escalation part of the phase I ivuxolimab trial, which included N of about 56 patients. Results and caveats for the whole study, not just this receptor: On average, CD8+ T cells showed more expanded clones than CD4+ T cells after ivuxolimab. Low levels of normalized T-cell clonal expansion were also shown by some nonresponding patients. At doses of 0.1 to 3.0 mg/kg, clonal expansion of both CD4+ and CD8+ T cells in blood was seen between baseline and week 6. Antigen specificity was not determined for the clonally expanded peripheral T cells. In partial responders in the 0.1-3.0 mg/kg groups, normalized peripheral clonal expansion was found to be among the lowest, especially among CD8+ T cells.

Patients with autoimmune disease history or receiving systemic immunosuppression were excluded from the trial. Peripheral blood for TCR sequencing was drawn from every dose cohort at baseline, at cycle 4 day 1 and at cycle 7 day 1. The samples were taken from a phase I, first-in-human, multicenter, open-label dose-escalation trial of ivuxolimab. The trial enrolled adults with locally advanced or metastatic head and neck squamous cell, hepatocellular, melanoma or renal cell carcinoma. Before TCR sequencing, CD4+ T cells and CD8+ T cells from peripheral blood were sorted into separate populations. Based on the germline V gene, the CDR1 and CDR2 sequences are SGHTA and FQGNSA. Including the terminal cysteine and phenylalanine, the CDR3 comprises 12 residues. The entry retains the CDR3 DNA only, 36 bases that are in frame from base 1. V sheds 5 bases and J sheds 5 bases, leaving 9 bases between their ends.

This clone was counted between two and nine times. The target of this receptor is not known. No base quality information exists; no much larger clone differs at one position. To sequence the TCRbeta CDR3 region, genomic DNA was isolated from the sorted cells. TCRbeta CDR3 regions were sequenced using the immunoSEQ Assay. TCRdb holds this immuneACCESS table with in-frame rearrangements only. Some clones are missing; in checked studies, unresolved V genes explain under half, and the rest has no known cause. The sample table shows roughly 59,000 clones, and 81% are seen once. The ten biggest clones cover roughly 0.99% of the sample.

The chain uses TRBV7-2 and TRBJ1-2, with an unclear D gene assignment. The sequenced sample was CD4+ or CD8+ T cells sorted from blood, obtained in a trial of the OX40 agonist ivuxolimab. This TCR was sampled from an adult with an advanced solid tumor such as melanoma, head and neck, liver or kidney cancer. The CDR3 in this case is CASSLGSYGYTF. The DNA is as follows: TGTGCCAGCAGCCTCGGCAGTTATGGCTACACCTTC.